Presented here are 21 T cell receptor beta chains from one specimen sequenced in a study of siplizumab effects on memory and regulatory T cells. The assay was immunoSEQ multiplex PCR, and TCRdb's table has in-frame clones only and misses some. The sample consists of tens of thousands of clones, around 90% of them appearing once. Sequencing was done on a sample of Tregs sorted from blood. The receptors shown here come from a human donor in good health.

This clone came up once. V gene TRBV27 combines with J gene TRBJ1-5, with no clear D. Germline V lookup: CDR1 MNHEY, CDR2 SMNVEV (reference sequence). The CDR3 has 14 amino acids. Trimming pared 3 bases from V and 1 base from J, leaving 7 bases between. In DNA form, the CDR3 reads TGTGCCAGCAGTTTGGTTAGAAGCAATCAGCCCCAGCATTTT. The encoded protein is CASSLVRSNQPQHF.

V is TRBV19 and J is TRBJ2-1, with 9 nucleotides matching TRBD1. After removal of 3 bases from V and 7 bases from J, the junction contained 7 bases not matched to a gene. The CDR3 extends over 15 amino acids. Germline V gene sequence: CDR1 LNHDA, CDR2 SQIVND (reference sequence). DNA for the CDR3: TGTGCCAGTAGTATTGAACAGGGGGCTTGGAATGAGCAGTTCTTC. Its translation is CASSIEQGAWNEQFF. Supplemented by reference TRBV19 and TRBJ2-1, the full variable domain reads DGGITQSPKYLFRKEGQNVTLSCEQNLNHDAMYWYRQDPGQGLRLIYYSQIVNDFQKGDIAEGYSVSREKKESFPLTVTSAQKNPTAFYLCASSIEQGAWNEQFFGPGTRLTVL.

Of note for this clone: A read error may account for a junction end that differs from germline. The rearrangement uses TRBV5-1 and TRBJ2-7; TRBD1 or TRBD2 may be the D gene (7 bases each). The CDR3 has 16 amino acids. CDR1 and CDR2 (germline): SGHRS, YFSETQ. Here the CDR3 reads CASSLGSGTVSSEQYF. DNA of the CDR3: TGCGCCAGCAGCTTGGGCAGCGGGACAGTTTCCTCCGAGCAGTACTTC.

CDR3 sequence reads: CASSYGQALSYEQYF. CDR3 in DNA: TGTGCCAGCAGTTACGGACAGGCCCTTTCCTACGAGCAGTACTTC. The V gene is TRBV6-5, the J gene TRBJ2-7; 7 bases align to TRBD1. The germline gives CDR1 MNHEY, CDR2 SVGAGI. The CDR3 length is 15 residues. The junction had 5 bases not matched to a gene; V was cut back by 2 bases and J by 1 base.

The J gene is TRBJ2-5, the V gene TRBV19, with D uncertain. CDR1 LNHDA and CDR2 SQIVND come from the germline V gene (reference sequence). V shed 3 bases and J shed 7 bases, with 15 bases lying between them. CDR3 length: 14 amino acids. CDR3 amino acids: CASSIDGSKMTQYF. The DNA for the CDR3 is TGTGCCAGTAGTATCGACGGGTCCAAGATGACCCAGTACTTC.

The chain uses TRBV6-1 and TRBJ1-5; 12 positions agree with TRBD1. Germline lookup yields CDR1 MNHNS and CDR2 SASEGT. CDR3 size: 17 residues. The junction had 5 bases not matched to a gene; V was cut back by 4 bases and J by 1 base. The CDR3 bases are TGTGCCAGCAGTGTAGGGACAGGGGGCTGGAGCAATCAGCCCCAGCATTTT. This encodes CASSVGTGGWSNQPQHF.

The gene calls are TRBV7-2 and TRBJ2-1; 8 nucleotides align to TRBD2. CDR1 and CDR2 (germline): SGHTA, FQGNSA. The CDR3 loop spans 15 amino acids. J lost 3 bases, V lost 4 bases, and 5 bases had no gene match. The CDR3 DNA is TGTGCCAGCAGCTCCATAGCGGGATACTACAATGAGCAGTTCTTC. This encodes CASSSIAGYYNEQFF.

This chain joins TRBV2 and TRBJ1-1; no reliable D call. Trimming left V 6 bases short and J 1 base short, with 6 bases between. This CDR3 is 12 amino acids long. CDR1 and CDR2 from the germline V gene are SNHLY and FYNNEI. The CDR3 protein is CASRNSNTEAFF. CDR3 in DNA: TGTGCCAGCAGAAACTCGAACACTGAAGCTTTCTTT.

With respect to this clone: One end of the junction is discordant with germline, which a read error may explain. This chain uses TRBV19 with TRBJ1-1; D remains ambiguous. Germline lookup yields CDR1 LNHDA and CDR2 SQIVND (reference sequence). The CDR3 loop spans 13 amino acids. The chain's CDR3 is CVSSITWNTEAFF. As DNA, the CDR3 is TGTGTCAGTAGTATAACCTGGAACACTGAAGCTTTCTTT.

The V call is TRBV15, the J call TRBJ1-2; perhaps TRBD1 as D (5 bases). This CDR3 is 16 amino acids long. V lost 0 bases and J lost 7, with 18 bases in between. Germline loops: CDR1 LNHNV, CDR2 YYDKDF (reference sequence). In nucleotides, the CDR3 is TGTGCCACCAGCAGAGATTTCGGGGCCGAGACAGCTGGCTACACCTTC. Its protein product is CATSRDFGAETAGYTF.

Here the CDR3 reads CASSIGPSGSTDTQYF. CDR3 in DNA: TGTGCCAGTAGTATCGGGCCTAGCGGGAGCACAGATACGCAGTATTTT. The gene calls are TRBV19 and TRBJ2-3; 8 nucleotides match TRBD2. Losses at the gene ends were 3 bases for V and 0 bases for J; bases not matched to a gene: 5. This CDR3 spans 16 amino acids. In germline, CDR1 is LNHDA, CDR2 SQIVND (reference sequence).

The genes are TRBV7-8 and TRBJ2-1, with a tentative D call TRBD1 (6 bases). The CDR3 length is 15 residues. Germline values: CDR1 SGHVS, CDR2 FQNEAQ. Trimming removed 0 bases at V and 8 bases at J, with 14 bases between. This chain's CDR3 is CASSLARGSKDEQFF. The CDR3 DNA is TGTGCCAGCAGCTTAGCGAGGGGGTCCAAGGATGAGCAGTTCTTC.

V gene TRBV6-1 combines with J gene TRBJ1-2, with 7 bases that match TRBD1. The CDR3 has 13 amino acids. The germline V gene encodes CDR1 MNHNS and CDR2 SASEGT. The V and J ends lost 3 bases and 4 bases, in that order; junction bases with no gene match: 2. The CDR3 protein is CASSEDRRYGYTF. In DNA form, the CDR3 reads TGTGCCAGCAGTGAGGACAGGCGCTATGGCTACACCTTC.

For this clone: Different DNA sequences within this sample yield the same CDR3. The chain joins TRBV15 to TRBJ1-2; the D is unclear. The CDR3 is 14 residues long. Germline lookup yields CDR1 LNHNV and CDR2 YYDKDF (reference sequence). V was clipped by 1 base and J by 9 bases, with 15 bases between them. The CDR3 loop is CATSRVRDGGRYTF. The CDR3 DNA reads as TGTGCCACCAGCAGAGTAAGGGATGGTGGCCGCTACACCTTC.

The chain joins TRBV5-5 to TRBJ1-2; TRBD1 aligns across 7 bases. Germline values: CDR1 SGHKS, CDR2 YYEKEE (reference sequence). The trim removed 5 bases at V and 2 bases at J, leaving 3 bases unmatched. This CDR3 region has 13 residues. CDR3 coding DNA: TGTGCCAGCAGTCCGGACAGGAACTATGGCTACACCTTC. It specifies CASSPDRNYGYTF. Looking up the rest from reference TRBV5-5 and TRBJ1-2 gives the full variable domain: DAGVTQSPTHLIKTRGQQVTLRCSPISGHKSVSWYQQVLGQGPQFIFQYYEKEERGRGNFPDRFSARQFPNYSSELNVNALLLGDSALYLCASSPDRNYGYTFGSGTRLTVV.

This chain links TRBV10-3 with TRBJ1-2, with D maybe TRBD1 (5 bases). The V and J ends lost 0 bases and 8 bases respectively, with 7 bases between them. This CDR3 has 12 residues. Germline V gene sequence: CDR1 ENHRY, CDR2 SYGVKD. The DNA for the CDR3 is TGTGCCATCAGTGAGTCGGGACTCGGCTACACCTTC. Translated: CAISESGLGYTF.

The V gene is TRBV7-9, the J gene TRBJ1-2; D not certain. The CDR3 is 12 amino acids. The V gene lost 5 bases and the J gene lost 5 bases, with 9 bases spanning the gap. Germline V gives CDR1 SEHNR, CDR2 FQNEAQ (reference sequence). The DNA of the CDR3 is TGTGCCAGCAGCCCAGACGGGTATGGCTACACCTTC. Translated, it gives CASSPDGYGYTF.

The chain links TRBV30 to TRBJ1-3; D gene unclear. Germline assignment: CDR1 GTSNPN and CDR2 SVGIG (reference sequence). This CDR3 spans 15 amino acids. Trimming cost V 2 bases and J 5 bases, with 16 bases left between them. DNA of the CDR3: TGTGCCTGGAGTCACCCCGGCCCCTCCAGAAACACCATATATTTT. It specifies CAWSHPGPSRNTIYF.

V gene TRBV13 combines with J gene TRBJ1-2; 10 positions agree with TRBD1. Looked up from germline, CDR1 is PRHDT and CDR2 is FYEKMQ (reference sequence). The CDR3 has 16 amino acids. The junction had 7 bases not matched to a gene; V was cut back by 2 bases and J by 4 bases. The CDR3 loop is CASSLTGTGATYGYTF. Written as DNA, the CDR3 is TGTGCCAGCAGCTTAACCGGGACAGGGGCGACCTATGGCTACACCTTC.

The CDR3 bases are TGTGCCAGCAGTTGGACTAGCGGGAGGAATAGCGAGCAGTACTTC. Translating gives CASSWTSGRNSEQYF. The gene calls are TRBV2 and TRBJ2-7; 14 bases line up with TRBD2. CDR1 SNHLY and CDR2 FYNNEI come from the germline V gene. The CDR3 has 15 amino acids. Losses at the gene ends were 5 bases for V and 6 bases for J; bases not matched to a gene: 6.

J is TRBJ2-2 and V is TRBV10-1, with 9 bases aligning to TRBD2. Germline CDR1 and CDR2: WNHNN and SYGVQD (reference sequence). V shed 3 bases, J shed 8 bases, and the junction held 7 bases outside the gene matches. CDR3 length: 15 amino acids. The CDR3 bases are TGCGCCAGCAGTGACCTAGCGGGGACGACGGGGGAGCTGTTTTTT. Translating gives CASSDLAGTTGELFF.